The T cell receptor beta chain under discussion was sequenced for a study of blood T cell repertoires in COVID-19. The overall study: COVID-19 samples collected from the United States, Italy and Spain covered acute and convalescent phases.

Assay: immunoSEQ multiplex PCR; the TCRdb copy retains only in-frame clones and omits some. The sample contains hundreds of thousands of clones, roughly nine tenths of which appear only once. This clone is a singleton in its sample. The CDR3 runs 13 residues. The germline CDR1 and CDR2 sequences are SQVTM and ANQGSEA. V lost 5 bases to trimming and J lost 7 bases, with 15 bases between them. The V call is TRBV29-1, the J call TRBJ2-1; weak D call: TRBD2 (5 bases). This receptor was obtained from a woman aged 50 to 60 with acute or convalescent COVID-19. Material: peripheral blood. The CDR3 loop is CSVRAVSTNEQFF. CDR3 in DNA: TGCAGCGTTCGAGCGGTATCTACAAATGAGCAGTTCTTC.